This T cell receptor beta chain appears in the sequencing data of a study of CD8+CD57+ T cells in acquired aplastic anemia. Study as a whole: On average, sorted CD4+ and CD8+ cells gave 3.2 ug of DNA. Healthy donor CD4+ cell samples had a mean of roughly 9.8 million reads. The study, taken as a whole, reports: Patients and controls turned out to have roughly 30 CD8+ CDR3 sequences in common.

This clonotype was detected once. What it binds is unknown. For CDR3 and TCR beta VDJ profiling, genomic DNA was the template used. A single record per CDR3 protein comes from TCRdb applying MiXCR to the reads. The profile shows about 220,000 distinct CDR3 sequences, 34% of them singletons. The germline CDR1 and CDR2 sequences are KGHDR and SFDVKD. The CDR3 has 15 residues. Trimming pared 6 bases from V and 1 base from J, leaving 14 bases between. The source material was sorted CD4+, CD8+, or CD8+CD57+ T cells (not recorded which) from PBMCs. The V gene is TRBV24-1, the J gene TRBJ1-1; no reliable D call. The receptor was derived from a human donor in good health, serving as a control. For the CDR3, the DNA is TGTGCCACCAGTTTATCTTACTGGCAGAACACTGAAGCTTTCTTT. Residues: CATSLSYWQNTEAFF.